This T cell receptor beta chain originates from a study of blood T cell repertoires in COVID-19 (dated by TCRdb to 2020 to 2022). About the study as a whole: Collaborator samples came from the United States, Italy and Spain and covered acute and convalescent phases of COVID-19. A freely available public database, intended as a resource for researchers studying the immune response to SARS-CoV-2, is where the repertoires were released. The prospective study material was composed of cDNA or gDNA derived from T cells, B-cell-depleted T cells, or PBMCs. Subjects who had been exposed to COVID-19, were actively infected with it, or had recovered from it provided the deeply sampled blood TCRbeta repertoires that made up the dataset. Where HLA class I and class II types were available, the types were taken from metadata supplied by the sample provider, not from assay-based typing. Samples came from the ongoing ImmuneRACE study (first 160 participants) plus 1,254 subjects from 6 global collaborators. A de-identified subject ID, COVID-19 status, age in years and sex were almost always included in the sample metadata.

This clone appeared a single time. The target of this receptor is not known. Base qualities are not provided; no much larger clone lies one nucleotide away. TCRbeta CDR3 regions were amplified from genomic DNA by means of the immunoSEQ Assay, a bias-controlled multiplex PCR. Per the source publication's procedure: The number of nucleated cells in each sample was estimated by amplification of reference gene primers within the assay. Sequence reads were collapsed and filtered to measure the absolute abundance of every unique TCRbeta CDR3 rearrangement. For each sample, productive Simpson clonality was calculated as the square root of Simpson's diversity index across productive rearrangements. Held by TCRdb, this immuneACCESS table contains in-frame sequences only and omits some clones. Under half of the omission traces to an unresolved V gene where checked; the cause of the rest is unknown. The DNA was the basis for D and trimming; V, J and clone size are from that table. This sample is represented by about 260,000 clones; around four fifths of them were singletons. The ten largest make up over 9% of the sample.

Overall results and qualifications from the work: The amount of clinical and demographic metadata varied by source and participant and was provided uncurated.

Samples from volunteer blood donors who had recovered from COVID-19 were contributed by a second Seattle source. The collaborating institutions used their own protocols to collect whole blood in K2EDTA tubes. For TCRbeta analysis, collaborator samples were shipped as frozen whole blood, as isolated PBMCs, or as DNA extracted from either sample type. CDR1 and CDR2, per the germline V gene, are SGHTS and YDEGEE. V and J are truncated by 2 bases and 10 bases respectively, leaving an intervening sequence of 16 bases. The cysteine opens and the phenylalanine closes a CDR3 of 14 amino acids. Only the CDR3 portion is preserved as DNA: 42 bases, with reading frame beginning at the first base.

The V and J genes are TRBV5-8 and TRBJ2-1; the D gene is possibly TRBD2, with 5 bases matching. The source is a woman aged 45 to 65 who had recovered from COVID-19. Sample: peripheral blood. The CDR3 corresponds to CASSFRGAVWEQFF. The sequenced DNA: TGTGCCAGCAGCTTTCGGGGAGCCGTTTGGGAGCAGTTCTTC.